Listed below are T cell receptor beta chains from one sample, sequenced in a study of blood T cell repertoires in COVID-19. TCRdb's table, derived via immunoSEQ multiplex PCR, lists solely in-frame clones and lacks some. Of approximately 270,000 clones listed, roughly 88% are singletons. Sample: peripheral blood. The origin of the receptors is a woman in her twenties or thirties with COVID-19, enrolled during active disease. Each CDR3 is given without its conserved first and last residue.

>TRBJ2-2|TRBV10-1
ASSEPKETGELF
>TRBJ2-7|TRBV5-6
ASSQTSGGTVGGEQY
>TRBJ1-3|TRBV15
ATSRDGSPGNTIY
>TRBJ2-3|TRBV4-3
ASSQGPSSGYTDTQY
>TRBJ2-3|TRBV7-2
ASSSEGTWSSTDTQY
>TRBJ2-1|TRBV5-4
ASSLGGSRNEQF
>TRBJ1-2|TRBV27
ASSRDRVSNGYT
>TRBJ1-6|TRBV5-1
ASSAGTGYSPLH
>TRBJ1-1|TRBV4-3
ASSQSLEVRTEAF
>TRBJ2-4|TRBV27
ASSQIGVAQAQNIQY
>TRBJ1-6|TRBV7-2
ASRLGQPPLH
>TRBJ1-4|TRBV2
ASTPGQGNEKLF
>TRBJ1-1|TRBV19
ASSGIIAGHPIRAF
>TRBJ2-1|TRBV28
ASSHLGIRDRGGNEQF
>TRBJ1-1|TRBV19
ASSMAGFTEAF
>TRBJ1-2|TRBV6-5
ASSYGEVGGYT
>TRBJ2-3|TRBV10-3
AISDLLAGGPNTQY
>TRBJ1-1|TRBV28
ASSSFHSSVAF
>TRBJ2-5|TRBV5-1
ASSLARDFYQETQY
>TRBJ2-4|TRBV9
ASSGGLAGGINIQY
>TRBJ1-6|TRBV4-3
ASSQDRDRVYGASPLH
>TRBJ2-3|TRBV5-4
ASSTDSQLQY
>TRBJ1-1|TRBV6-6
ASSYSPDRGAF
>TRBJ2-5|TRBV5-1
ASRTSGGSQETQY
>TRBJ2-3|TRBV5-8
ASSLGSSGSSDTQY
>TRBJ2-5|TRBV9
ASSADLQETQY
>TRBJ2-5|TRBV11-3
ASSLGETGAQETQY